A selection of T cell receptor beta chains follows, all from one sample in a study of T cells in Graves' hyperthyroidism and ophthalmopathy. TCRdb reprocessed the multiplex PCR reads with MiXCR, giving one entry per CDR3 protein. Found here are hundreds of thousands of distinct CDR3 sequences, approximately 40% of them singletons; the top ten hold about 8.9%. The sequencing sample was made of blood. The source of these receptors is a man younger than 35 with Graves' hyperthyroidism. CDR3s include the opening cysteine and the closing phenylalanine or tryptophan. Fields, in order: D gene, clone size, J gene, V gene, CDR3 DNA, CDR3 protein. D genes are given only for firm matches. Only some rows state a clone size, as once, few, many or a class for expanded clones.

>TRBD1|NA|TRBJ2-7|TRBV7-9
TGTGCCAGCAGCCAAGAGGGGCCGGGACAGGGTGAATACGAGCAGTACTTC
CASSQEGPGQGEYEQYF
>NA|many|TRBJ1-2|TRBV20-1
TGCAGTGCTAGAAAGCAGCCGGCGGATGGCTACACCTTC
CSARKQPADGYTF
>TRBD1|few|TRBJ2-7|TRBV11-2
TGTGCCAGCAGCGGGACAGGGGAGGAGTACGAGCAGTACTTC
CASSGTGEEYEQYF
>TRBD1|many|TRBJ2-5|TRBV7-9
TGTGCCAGCAGCTTCCCAAGACAGGGGGCGAAGACCCAGTACTTC
CASSFPRQGAKTQYF
>NA|NA|TRBJ1-5|TRBV20-1
TGCAGTGCTGCTAAGGGGAATCAGCCCCAGCATTTT
CSAAKGNQPQHF
>NA|few|TRBJ1-1|TRBV11-2
TGTGCCAGCAGCCCGGCGCGGGGGGTTAGGACTGAAGCTTTCTTT
CASSPARGVRTEAFF
>NA|NA|TRBJ1-2|TRBV10-3
TGTGCCATCAGTGAGAAGGGGTTCGGCTACACCTTC
CAISEKGFGYTF
>NA|NA|TRBJ2-5|TRBV14
TGTGCCAGCAGCCAAAGGTCGGGGATGAGGGAGACCCAGTACTTC
CASSQRSGMRETQYF
>NA|NA|TRBJ1-3|TRBV9
TGTGCCAGCAGCGTAGATGTGGGAAGTCCTGGAAACACCATATATTTT
CASSVDVGSPGNTIYF
>TRBD1|few|TRBJ1-1|TRBV7-3
TGTGCCAGCAGCTTATCGCAGGGGGCGGGGGACACTGAAGCTTTCTTT
CASSLSQGAGDTEAFF
>TRBD1|few|TRBJ1-1|TRBV5-1
TGCGCCAGCACCTTTACAGGGGGCGCACCTACTGAAGCTTTCTTT
CASTFTGGAPTEAFF
>TRBD2|few|TRBJ2-2|TRBV2
TGTGCCAGCAGTGATACTAGCGGGGGATTCACCGGGGAGCTGTTTTTT
CASSDTSGGFTGELFF
>NA|many|TRBJ2-6|TRBV2
TGTGCCAGCGCCGCAGGGGTGTCTGGGGCCAACGTCCTGACTTTC
CASAAGVSGANVLTF
>NA|many|TRBJ2-5|TRBV10-3
TGTGCCATCAGTGATCAGAATAAAGAGACCCAGTACTTC
CAISDQNKETQYF
>NA|NA|TRBJ1-4|TRBV29-1
TGCAGCGTTGGGGGGGCACCTAATGAAAAACTGTTTTTT
CSVGGAPNEKLFF
>TRBD1|many|TRBJ2-5|TRBV19
TGTGCCAGTTCGATCGGGACAGGGGAAGAGACCCAGTACTTC
CASSIGTGEETQYF
>NA|few|TRBJ1-3|TRBV20-1
TGCAGTGCAATAAATTTTGGAAACACCATATATTTT
CSAINFGNTIYF
>NA|NA|TRBJ2-7|TRBV4-1
TGCGCCAGCAGCCAAGCTCCCGGGCCCTACGAGCAGTACTTC
CASSQAPGPYEQYF
>TRBD1|few|TRBJ1-4|TRBV19
TGTGCCAGTAGTATCGGGACGCGGACAGGGTTGGGGGAAAAACTGTTTTTT
CASSIGTRTGLGEKLFF
>NA|many|TRBJ2-2|TRBV25-1
TGTGCCAGCAGTGAAGAATCCCTCGGTACCGGGGAGCTGTTTTTT
CASSEESLGTGELFF
>NA|NA|TRBJ2-5|TRBV5-1
TGCGCCAGCAGCCCGGCTGACTCCCGACTCGAATTTCAAGAGACCCAGTACTTC
CASSPADSRLEFQETQYF
>NA|NA|TRBJ1-2|TRBV5-1
TGCGCCAGCGCCGACAGAGATGGCTACACCTTC
CASADRDGYTF
>NA|many|TRBJ1-1|TRBV19
TGTGCCAGTAGTATAAAGGGACACTTCACTGAAGCTTTCTTT
CASSIKGHFTEAFF
>NA|many|TRBJ2-2|TRBV12-3/TRBV12-4
TGTGCCAGCACCCTCCTGACAGCGAACACCGGGGAGCTGTTTTTT
CASTLLTANTGELFF
>NA|medium-sized|TRBJ1-1|TRBV4-1
TGCGCCAGCAGCCCCTTAGATTGGAACACTGAAGCTTTCTTT
CASSPLDWNTEAFF
>NA|NA|TRBJ1-4|TRBV6-1
TGTGCCAGCAAAGCCGGGACGGGAGGAGAAAAACTGTTTTTT
CASKAGTGGEKLFF
>NA|many|TRBJ2-7|TRBV29-1
TGCAGCGCTGGAGGGCAGGGGAACTACGAGCAGTACTTC
CSAGGQGNYEQYF
>NA|once|TRBJ1-1|TRBV10-2
TGTGCCAGCAGTCACGGGGTGGGAGGAAAAACTGAAGCTTTCTTT
CASSHGVGGKTEAFF
>NA|once|TRBJ1-6|TRBV20-1
TGCAGTGCTAGGGCGGGGGGGCGAAATAATTCACCCCTCCACTTT
CSARAGGRNNSPLHF
>TRBD1|few|TRBJ1-6|TRBV20-1
TGCAGTGCTAAACTGGACAGGGGGAAATCACCCCTCCACTTT
CSAKLDRGKSPLHF
>NA|few|TRBJ1-2|TRBV7-9
TGTGCCAGCAGCTTAGAAAATCGTGGCTACACCTTC
CASSLENRGYTF
>TRBD1|many|TRBJ2-7|TRBV29-1
TGCAGCGTTGGACAGGGGGTTCACGAGCAGTACTTC
CSVGQGVHEQYF
>NA|NA|TRBJ2-5|TRBV11-2
TGTGCCAGCAGCTTACGAGGAGAGAACCAAGAGACCCAGTACTTC
CASSLRGENQETQYF
>NA|NA|TRBJ2-7|TRBV29-1
TGCAGCGTTGGCGGGAAAGCCTACAATGAGCAGTACTTC
CSVGGKAYNEQYF
>NA|NA|TRBJ1-2|TRBV29-1
TGCAGCGTTGGGGACACAGTCTATGGCTACACCTTC
CSVGDTVYGYTF
>TRBD1|few|TRBJ2-7|TRBV6-5
TGTGCCAGCAGCATGGGACAGGGAATCTCCTACGAGCAGTACTTC
CASSMGQGISYEQYF
>NA|NA|TRBJ2-3|TRBV7-9
TGTGCCAGCAGCTTCGGGACTGTCGATACGCAGTATTTT
CASSFGTVDTQYF
>TRBD1|NA|TRBJ2-6|TRBV5-1
TGCGCCAGCAGCTTGGATCCCAGGACAGGGGGAAGGTCTGGGGCCAACGTCCTGACTTTC
CASSLDPRTGGRSGANVLTF
>NA|NA|TRBJ2-2|TRBV29-1
TGCAGCGTTAAGATTGAGGGGGGGCTGTTTTTT
CSVKIEGGLFF
>TRBD1|NA|TRBJ1-3|TRBV9
TGTGCCAGCAGCGCCCAGGGGGCGAGAGGGAACACCATATATTTT
CASSAQGARGNTIYF
>NA|many|TRBJ1-1|TRBV5-1
TGCGCCAGCAGCTTGGAGACAGGGAACACTGAAGCTTTCTTT
CASSLETGNTEAFF
>TRBD1|NA|TRBJ2-7|TRBV20-1
TGCAGTGCCACACAGGGGAGCCCCTACGAGCAGTACTTC
CSATQGSPYEQYF
>NA|many|TRBJ2-5|TRBV7-2
TGTGCCAGCAGCTCCCGACGAGCGCAAGAGACCCAGTACTTC
CASSSRRAQETQYF
>TRBD1|NA|TRBJ2-6|TRBV10-3
TGTGCCATCAGTGTCGACAGGGATACCTACTCTGGGGCCAACGTCCTGACTTTC
CAISVDRDTYSGANVLTF
>NA|many|TRBJ2-2|TRBV7-6
TGTGCCAGCAGCTTCCGAGAGAACACCGGGGAGCTGTTTTTT
CASSFRENTGELFF
>NA|NA|TRBJ1-5|TRBV6-5
TGTGCCAGCAGTCAAACAATGGGGAACAATCAGCCCCAGCATTTT
CASSQTMGNNQPQHF
>NA|many|TRBJ1-4|TRBV2
TGTGCCACCCTTAAAGCCGACGGGACGCTTTTT
CATLKADGTLF
>TRBD1|NA|TRBJ2-1|TRBV29-1
TGCAGCGAGAGGGCAGGGGGTCACAATGAGCAGTTCTTC
CSERAGGHNEQFF
>TRBD1|many|TRBJ1-2|TRBV12-3/TRBV12-4
TGTGCCAGCAGTGGCCGGGACAGGGGGCACTATGGCTACACCTTC
CASSGRDRGHYGYTF
>TRBD2|NA|TRBJ2-5|TRBV12-3/TRBV12-4
TGTGCCAGCAGTTTCTCGGGCGGGGGGCAAGAGACCCAGTACTTC
CASSFSGGGQETQYF